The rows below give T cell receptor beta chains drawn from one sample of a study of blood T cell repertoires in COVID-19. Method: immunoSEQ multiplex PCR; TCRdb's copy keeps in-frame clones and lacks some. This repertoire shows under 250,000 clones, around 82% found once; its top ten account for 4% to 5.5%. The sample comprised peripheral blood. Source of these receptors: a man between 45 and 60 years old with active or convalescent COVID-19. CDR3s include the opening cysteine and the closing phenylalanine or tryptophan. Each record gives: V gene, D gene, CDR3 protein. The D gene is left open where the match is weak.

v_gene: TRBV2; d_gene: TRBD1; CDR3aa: CASRLQGASTEAFF
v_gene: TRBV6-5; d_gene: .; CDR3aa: CASSYGAYYGYTF
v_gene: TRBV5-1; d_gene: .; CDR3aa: CASSLEPYTEAFF
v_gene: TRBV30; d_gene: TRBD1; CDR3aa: CAWYDRVLDNEQFF
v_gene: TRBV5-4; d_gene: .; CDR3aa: CASSLAGLGDYGYTF
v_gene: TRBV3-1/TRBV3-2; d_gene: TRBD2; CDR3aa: CASSPERGGHTGELFF
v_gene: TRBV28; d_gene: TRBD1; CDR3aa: CATWTGGGTDTQYF
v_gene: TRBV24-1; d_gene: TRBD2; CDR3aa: CATSDWGGSNEQFF
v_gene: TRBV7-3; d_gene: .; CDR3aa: CASSLEGNTEAFF
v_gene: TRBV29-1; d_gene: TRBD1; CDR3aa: CSVRSRDREGQPQHF
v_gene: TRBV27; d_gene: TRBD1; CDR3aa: CASSRQGAPPQHF
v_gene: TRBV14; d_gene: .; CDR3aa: CASSQEDSLDPMNTEAFF
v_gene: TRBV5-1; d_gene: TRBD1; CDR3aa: CASSTVGTGNYGYTF
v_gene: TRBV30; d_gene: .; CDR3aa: CAWSRQGGYEQYF
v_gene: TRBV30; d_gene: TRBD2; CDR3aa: CAWSPTGGVPYEQFF
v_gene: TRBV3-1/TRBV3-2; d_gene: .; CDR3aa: CASSQDLGSGYTF
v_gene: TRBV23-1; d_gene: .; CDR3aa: CASSQGVDTIRFYNEQFF
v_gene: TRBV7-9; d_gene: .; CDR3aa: CASSQRGREELFF
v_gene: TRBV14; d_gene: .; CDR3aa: CASSQAGGNQPQHF
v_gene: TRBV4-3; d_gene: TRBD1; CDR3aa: CASSQEDRGNSPLHF
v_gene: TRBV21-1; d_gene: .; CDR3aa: CASRAVGGGLYGYTF
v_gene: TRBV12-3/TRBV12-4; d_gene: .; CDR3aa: CASSPRDYGYTF
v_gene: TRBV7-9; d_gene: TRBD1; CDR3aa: CASSSGTVNEQFF
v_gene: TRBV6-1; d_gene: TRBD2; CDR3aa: CASSALSGGASDTQYF
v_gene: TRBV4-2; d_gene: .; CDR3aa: CASSPGNGAGELFF
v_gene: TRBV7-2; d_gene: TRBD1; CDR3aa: CASSYPDRGKGTIYF
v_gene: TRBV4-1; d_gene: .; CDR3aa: CASSQDSGRNSPLHF
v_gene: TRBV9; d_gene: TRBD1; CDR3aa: CASSSGDRGRRYTEAFF
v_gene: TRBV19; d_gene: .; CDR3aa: CASSIVPGSTEAFF
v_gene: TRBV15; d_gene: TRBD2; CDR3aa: CATSRGLRGDYEEQYF
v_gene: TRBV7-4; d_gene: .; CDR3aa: CASSTYRELFF
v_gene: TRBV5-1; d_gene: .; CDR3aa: CASSLARDRELFF
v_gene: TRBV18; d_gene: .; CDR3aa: CASSLTGIPEAFF
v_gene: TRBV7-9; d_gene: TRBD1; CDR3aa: CASSLLRQGFRPTNEKLFF
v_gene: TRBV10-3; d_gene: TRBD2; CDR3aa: CAISDPPGTSGEQQYF
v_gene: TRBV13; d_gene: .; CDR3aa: CASSLGGYEQYF